A single sample gave rise to the 16 T cell receptor beta chains below, sequenced in a study of blood T cells in healthy people across ages. For the second PCR, which ran for about 6 to 12 cycles, a sample-barcoded 5' primer and a J-beta primer mix were used. TCRdb called the 5' RACE reads again in MiXCR, with one record for every CDR3 protein. The table records 600,000 to 800,000 distinct CDR3 sequences, approximately 52% of them present only once. The material sequenced was blood. All receptors derive from an elderly woman in good health.

The V and J genes are TRBV29-1 and TRBJ1-3; TRBD1 might be the D (5 bases). CDR1 and CDR2 from the germline V gene are SQVTM and ANQGSEA. V lost 7 bases to trimming and J lost 2 bases, with 15 bases between them. The CDR3 runs 14 residues. CDR3: CSALQGRAGNTIYF. In DNA, the CDR3 is TGCAGCGCTCTGCAGGGCAGGGCTGGAAACACCATATATTTT.

This chain uses TRBV7-9 with TRBJ2-1; D is undetermined. Trimming shortened V by 3 bases and J by 12 bases, and 18 bases separated the two germline ends. This CDR3 spans 14 amino acids. CDR1 is SEHNR, CDR2 FQNEAQ, per germline (reference sequence). This CDR3 reads CASSLTPLRSVQFF. The DNA of the CDR3 is TGTGCCAGCAGCTTGACGCCACTACGCAGTGTGCAGTTCTTC.

Ten or more counts support this clonotype. The chain recombines TRBV6-1 with TRBJ2-7; D is unclear. Per germline, CDR1 MNHNS and CDR2 SASEGT. There are 11 residues in the CDR3. The V gene lost 5 bases and the J gene lost 3 bases, with 5 bases spanning the gap. DNA for the CDR3: TGTGCCAGCAGTTGGATCTACGAGCAGTACTTC. Protein: CASSWIYEQYF.

The V call is TRBV10-3, the J call TRBJ2-5; TRBD2 matches at 13 bases. The trim removed 8 bases at V and 4 bases at J, leaving 1 base unmatched. The CDR3 length is 13 residues. Germline lookup yields CDR1 ENHRY and CDR2 SYGVKD. The CDR3 region has the DNA TGTGCCATCGGGACTAGCGGGGTAGAGACCCAGTACTTC. Amino acids: CAIGTSGVETQYF.

This clonotype was detected a few times. The genes are TRBV10-3 and TRBJ1-2; TRBD1 might be the D (5 bases). Germline CDR1 and CDR2: ENHRY and SYGVKD. The CDR3 totals 16 residues. With 0 bases removed from V and 4 bases from J, the gap between germline ends came to 15 bases. The CDR3 coding sequence is TGTGCCATCAGTGAGTCGGGGCAGGCCAGTCGCTATGGCTACACCTTC. This encodes CAISESGQASRYGYTF.

This clonotype came up many times. The chain recombines TRBV20-1 with TRBJ1-5; D is uncertain. Trimming removed 5 bases at V and 0 bases at J, with 5 bases between. The CDR3 loop spans 12 amino acids. CDR1 DFQATT and CDR2 SNEGSKA come from the germline V gene (reference sequence). The CDR3, as DNA: TGCAGTGCTCTGAATAGCAATCAGCCCCAGCATTTT. This codes for CSALNSNQPQHF.

The chain links TRBV3-1 to TRBJ1-6; the D is unclear. The CDR3 is made up of 15 amino acids. V lost 0 bases and J lost 5, with 8 bases in between. Germline V CDR1 and CDR2: LGHDT, YNNKEL (reference sequence). CDR3 coding DNA: TGTGCCAGCAGCCAAGACGCGGCAAATAATTCACCCCTCCACTTT. Residues: CASSQDAANNSPLHF. Full variable domain (remainder filled in from reference TRBV3-1 and TRBJ1-6): DTAVSQTPKYLVTQMGNDKSIKCEQNLGHDTMYWYKQDSKKFLKIMFSYNNKELIINETVPNRFSPKSPDKAHLNLHINSLELGDSAVYFCASSQDAANNSPLHFGNGTRLTVT.

There are a few counts of this clonotype. The V gene is TRBV2, the J gene TRBJ2-3; D gene uncertain. V lost 4 bases and J lost 6, with 11 bases in between. This CDR3 is built from 13 residues. CDR1 and CDR2 from the germline V gene are SNHLY and FYNNEI. DNA for the CDR3: TGTGCCAGCAGTGGCGAGGTGCGGGATACGCAGTATTTT. Protein: CASSGEVRDTQYF. The complete variable domain, with remaining parts taken from reference TRBV2 and TRBJ2-3, reads EPEVTQTPSHQVTQMGQEVILRCVPISNHLYFYWYRQILGQKVEFLVSFYNNEISEKSEIFDDQFSVERPDGSNFTLKIRSTKLEDSAMYFCASSGEVRDTQYFGPGTRLTVL.

There are many counts of this clonotype. The chain joins TRBV28 to TRBJ2-7; no clear D gene. This CDR3 has 16 residues. V dropped 4 bases and J dropped 3 bases, with 19 bases sitting between them. Germline V gene lookup returns CDR1 MDHEN and CDR2 SYDVKM. The CDR3 coding sequence is TGTGCCAGCAGTTCCCCGGAAAGGACGATTCTCTACGAGCAGTACTTC. Protein sequence: CASSSPERTILYEQYF.

The chain links TRBV30 to TRBJ1-3; D remains unclear. This CDR3 has 13 residues. Germline values: CDR1 GTSNPN, CDR2 SVGIG (reference sequence). Between the trimmed V and J ends, which lost 4 bases and 0 bases, there was a span of 7 bases. The CDR3 DNA sequence: TGTGCCTGGAATGCCTTCTCTGGAAACACCATATATTTT. Its translation: CAWNAFSGNTIYF.

Written as DNA, the CDR3 is TGTGCCAGCAGCCCTCGCGGACAGGGCCACGAGCAGTACTTC. Translation gives CASSPRGQGHEQYF. This rearrangement joins TRBV12-3 or TRBV12-4 to TRBJ2-4; 8 nucleotides match TRBD1. The J call may not be correct, given that the DNA end is closer to TRBJ2-7. This CDR3 is built from 14 residues.

This chain joins TRBV30 and TRBJ2-3, with D possibly matching TRBD2 (5 bases). V dropped 0 bases and J dropped 10 bases, with 14 bases sitting between them. Germline V gene sequence: CDR1 GTSNPN, CDR2 SVGIG (reference sequence). The length of the CDR3 is 13 residues. The DNA for the CDR3 is TGTGCCTGGAGTGTACTAGAGGCGAGCCCGCAGTATTTT. Translated: CAWSVLEASPQYF.

A note on this clonotype: An end of the junction does not agree with germline; a read error may underlie this. In DNA form, the CDR3 reads TGTGCCGGCTCACAGAAAGAGACCCAGTACTTC. This encodes CAGSQKETQYF. This chain joins TRBV18 and TRBJ2-5; D unresolved. CDR1 is KGHSH, CDR2 LQKENI, per germline. The CDR3 extends over 11 amino acids.

About this clonotype itself: Just one base apart from a much larger clone, this may be a read error. The V call is TRBV10-3, the J call TRBJ1-2, with TRBD1 as a possible D gene (6 bases). CDR3 length: 14 residues. CDR1 is ENHRY and CDR2 is SYGVKD in the germline V gene. CDR3 nucleotides: TGTGCCATCAGGGGGGGACAAGAGAGCTATGGCTGCACCTTC. Translated, it gives CAIRGGQESYGCTF.

The V call is TRBV20-1, the J call TRBJ2-6, with 8 bases aligning to TRBD1. This CDR3 is 17 amino acids long. V shed 3 bases, J shed 0 bases, and the junction held 7 bases outside the gene matches. Germline-derived CDR1 and CDR2 are DFQATT and SNEGSKA (reference sequence). CDR3 nucleotides: TGCAGTGCTAGGGACAGGGTAGGGATCTCTGGGGCCAACGTCCTGACTTTC. Translation: CSARDRVGISGANVLTF.

This clonotype was observed a handful of times. The chain recombines TRBV6-1 with TRBJ2-3; 12 bases agree with TRBD2. CDR3 size: 14 residues. V was pared by 6 bases and J by 3 bases, with 1 base of the junction left unmatched. The germline CDR1 and CDR2 sequences are MNHNS and SASEGT. This chain's CDR3 is CASRTSGRTDTQYF. The CDR3 DNA reads as TGTGCCAGCAGGACTAGCGGGAGAACAGATACGCAGTATTTT.